Below, 25 T cell receptor beta chains from the same sample are listed, as sequenced in a study of shared clonotypes between healthy human individuals (dated by TCRdb to the early 2020s). For the CD8 naive samples, CD45RO-negative cells were positively selected for CCR7, yielding a CD45RA+CCR7+ population from which TemRA cells were excluded. Library construction relied on the immunoSEQ multiplex PCR assay. Imported from immuneACCESS, the table was reduced by TCRdb to in-frame sequences with V and J called. These copies leave out some clones; in studies compared against another copy, an unresolved V gene accounts for under half, and the cause of the remainder is not known. The sample records nearly 2 million clones, 85% to 95% of which are singletons. The biggest ten clones account for approximately 1% of the sample. The source material was naive CD8+ T cells sorted from blood. Per the publication, the cell subset or site label means: CD45RA+CCR7+. The receptors here all came from a man between 18 and 35 years old in good health.

The CDR3 sequence: CASSLRQVNPDSPLHF. The DNA for the CDR3 is TGTGCCAGCAGTTTAAGACAGGTTAACCCTGATTCACCCCTCCACTTT. This sequence joins TRBV28 and TRBJ1-6; D perhaps matches TRBD1 (6 bases). The germline gives CDR1 MDHEN, CDR2 SYDVKM. The germline V and J ends were trimmed by 2 bases and 8 bases, with 16 bases remaining between them. This CDR3 region has 16 residues.

The rearrangement joins TRBV6-6 to TRBJ1-1; D not certain. The germline V gene encodes CDR1 MNHNY and CDR2 SVGAGI (reference sequence). Between the trimmed V and J ends, which lost 4 bases and 4 bases, there was a span of 10 bases. There are 13 residues in the CDR3. This CDR3 is CASSSTSVTEAFF. In DNA form, the CDR3 reads TGTGCCAGCAGTTCCACTTCCGTCACTGAAGCTTTCTTT.

The CDR3 is CASTTRDSYEQYF. The CDR3 DNA sequence: TGTGCCAGTACTACTCGGGACAGCTACGAGCAGTACTTC. The chain combines TRBV19 with TRBJ2-7, with TRBD1 identical over 7 bases. The CDR3 covers 13 residues. V was pared by 7 bases and J by 3 bases, with 6 bases of the junction left unmatched. The germline CDR1 and CDR2 sequences are LNHDA and SQIVND (reference sequence).

The CDR3 sequence: CASSQEQREAKDEQFF. CDR3 DNA: TGCGCCAGCAGCCAAGAACAGCGGGAGGCTAAAGATGAGCAGTTCTTC. The chain employs TRBV4-3 and TRBJ2-1; TRBD2 matches at 9 bases. This CDR3 has 16 amino acids. Losses at the gene ends were 0 bases for V and 8 bases for J; bases not matched to a gene: 8. Germline assignment: CDR1 LGHNA and CDR2 YSLEER.

The chain couples TRBV11-2 to TRBJ2-1; 15 bases agree with TRBD2. The J segment lost 6 bases and the V segment lost 4 bases, leaving 7 bases of the junction unmatched. Germline CDR1 and CDR2: SGHAT and FQNNGV. The CDR3 is 17 amino acids. CDR3 loop: CASSSRPGLAGGNEQFF. CDR3 sequence (DNA): TGTGCCAGCAGCTCCCGCCCGGGACTAGCGGGGGGCAATGAGCAGTTCTTC.

The V call is TRBV29-1, the J call TRBJ2-7, with D maybe TRBD2 (6 bases). V was clipped by 7 bases and J by 4 bases, with 20 bases between them. The CDR3 spans 14 residues. Germline values: CDR1 SQVTM, CDR2 ANQGSEA. The CDR3: CSAYSKDYPYEQYF. CDR3 nucleotides: TGCAGCGCCTACAGCAAGGACTATCCGTACGAGCAGTACTTC.

The CDR3 region is CASSAPTGTITDTQYF. In DNA, the CDR3 is TGTGCCAGCAGCGCTCCGACAGGGACGATCACAGATACGCAGTATTTT. The chain employs TRBV9 and TRBJ2-3, with 7 bases fitting TRBD1. There are 16 residues in the CDR3. The trim removed 3 bases at V and 2 bases at J, leaving 9 bases unmatched. CDR1 is SGDLS, CDR2 YYNGEE, per germline.

This chain joins TRBV4-1 and TRBJ1-5; no clear D. Per the germline V gene, CDR1 is MGHRA and CDR2 is YSYEKL. V was pared by 3 bases and J by 3 bases, with 9 bases between. The CDR3 has 14 residues. In DNA form, the CDR3 reads TGCGCCAGCAGCCATTGGATAGACAATCAGCCCCAGCATTTT. This translates into CASSHWIDNQPQHF.

The table lists this clone with a few counts. This chain joins TRBV4-1 and TRBJ2-7; 10 positions match TRBD2. Trimming took 3 bases from V and 0 from J; bases not matched to a gene: 2. Germline V lookup: CDR1 MGHRA, CDR2 YSYEKL. The CDR3 totals 15 residues. The CDR3 loop is CASSHGLAASYEQYF. The CDR3 coding sequence is TGCGCCAGCAGCCACGGACTAGCGGCCTCCTACGAGCAGTACTTC.

The J gene is TRBJ2-2, the V gene TRBV29-1, with D possibly being TRBD1 or TRBD2 (6 bases each). CDR3 size: 14 residues. In germline, CDR1 is SQVTM, CDR2 ANQGSEA. The V end lost 7 bases, the J end lost 5 bases, and 17 bases lay between the germline ends. CDR3 coding DNA: TGCAGCGGGTTGTGGGGGGCCGGGACCGGGGAGCTGTTTTTT. This sequence encodes CSGLWGAGTGELFF.

The V and J genes are TRBV6-5 and TRBJ2-7; 9 bases line up with TRBD1. Germline V gene data show CDR1 as MNHEY and CDR2 as SVGAGI. The CDR3 contains 14 residues. The J segment lost 5 bases and the V segment lost 6 bases, leaving 8 bases of the junction unmatched. This CDR3 reads CASSRGQGIDEQYF. CDR3 bases: TGTGCCAGCAGCCGAGGACAGGGGATCGACGAGCAGTACTTC.

The genes are TRBV2 and TRBJ1-5; 8 bases agree with TRBD1. Germline CDR1 reads SNHLY; CDR2 reads FYNNEI. Unmatched junction bases numbered 8, after V lost 3 bases and J lost 4 bases. This CDR3 is built from 16 residues. Here the CDR3 DNA reads TGTGCCAGCAGTGATCCCGGACAGGGAGAAAATCAGCCCCAGCATTTT. Translation gives CASSDPGQGENQPQHF.

V and J are TRBV4-3 and TRBJ2-1; TRBD2 aligns across 12 bases. The V segment lost 0 bases and the J segment 2 bases; nucleotides outside the gene matches: 5. CDR3 length equals 18 residues. Germline assignment: CDR1 LGHNA and CDR2 YSLEER. This CDR3 reads CASSQDEGLAGPYNEQFF. DNA of the CDR3: TGCGCCAGCAGCCAAGATGAAGGACTAGCGGGACCCTACAATGAGCAGTTCTTC.

The rearrangement uses TRBV14 and TRBJ2-7; 8 bases line up with TRBD1. With V trimmed by 4 bases and J by 4 bases, 9 bases remained unmatched. Germline CDR1 SGHDN, CDR2 FVKESK. CDR3 size: 15 residues. CDR3 protein: CASSLGQGGVYEQYF. Written as DNA, the CDR3 is TGTGCCAGCAGCCTCGGACAGGGTGGGGTGTACGAGCAGTACTTC.

The genes are TRBV13 and TRBJ1-1, with D possibly TRBD1 on 5 matching bases. Trimming removed 7 bases from V and 7 bases from J, with 16 bases in between. This CDR3 spans 13 amino acids. CDR1 PRHDT and CDR2 FYEKMQ come from the germline V gene (reference sequence). Written as DNA, the CDR3 is TGTGCCAGCACCACAGGTGGGGACGGTGAAGCTTTCTTT. Protein sequence: CASTTGGDGEAFF.

This chain connects TRBV5-6 to TRBJ2-1; 9 bases line up with TRBD2. V lost 6 bases to trimming and J lost 8 bases; unmatched junction nucleotides: 15. The germline CDR1 and CDR2 sequences are SGHDT and YYEEEE. This CDR3 comprises 16 residues. The CDR3 nucleotides read TGTGCCAGCAACCCCGGGGCTAGCGGGGAGGGCTATGAGCAGTTCTTC. This translates into CASNPGASGEGYEQFF. Full variable domain (missing parts from reference TRBV5-6 and TRBJ2-1): DAGVTQSPTHLIKTRGQQVTLRCSPKSGHDTVSWYQQALGQGPQFIFQYYEEEERQRGNFPDRFSGHQFPNYSSELNVNALLLGDSALYLCASNPGASGEGYEQFFGPGTRLTVL.

The chain has TRBV18 and TRBJ1-2; unclear D gene. The CDR3 runs 13 residues. The germline V gene encodes CDR1 KGHSH and CDR2 LQKENI. Trimming removed 6 bases at V and 5 bases at J, with 13 bases between. The CDR3 region is CASSAETDYGYTF. Written as DNA, the CDR3 is TGTGCCAGCTCGGCCGAAACGGATTATGGCTACACCTTC.

V and J are TRBV6-5 and TRBJ2-7; D is unclear. Germline-derived CDR1 and CDR2 are MNHEY and SVGAGI. Trimming removed 4 bases from V and 3 bases from J, with 10 bases in between. This CDR3 comprises 13 residues. The CDR3 nucleotides read TGTGCCAGCAGTTCTTTACAAAACTACGAGCAGTACTTC. This sequence encodes CASSSLQNYEQYF.

The chain couples TRBV27 to TRBJ2-7, with 7 bases aligning to TRBD2. V lost 5 bases, J lost 6 bases, and 10 bases stayed unmatched. This CDR3 is built from 14 residues. Germline V gene lookup returns CDR1 MNHEY and CDR2 SMNVEV (reference sequence). The CDR3 region is CASSVMAGAGEQYF. The CDR3, as DNA: TGTGCCAGCAGTGTAATGGCGGGAGCAGGCGAGCAGTACTTC.

The gene calls are TRBV15 and TRBJ2-3; D possibly uses TRBD1 or TRBD2 (5 bases each). The CDR3 is 13 amino acids. V gave up 5 bases and J gave up 3 bases, with 9 bases separating them. The germline CDR1 and CDR2 sequences are LNHNV and YYDKDF (reference sequence). CDR3 in DNA: TGTGCCACCAGCGGGACGATAACAGATACGCAGTATTTT. Amino acids: CATSGTITDTQYF. Drawing the rest from reference TRBV15 and TRBJ2-3, the complete variable domain is DAMVIQNPRYQVTQFGKPVTLSCSQTLNHNVMYWYQQKSSQAPKLLFHYYDKDFNNEADTPDNFQSRRPNTSFCFLDIRSPGLGDTAMYLCATSGTITDTQYFGPGTRLTVL.

The chain couples TRBV19 to TRBJ2-7, with 9 positions matching TRBD1. Germline V CDR1 and CDR2: LNHDA, SQIVND (reference sequence). This CDR3 is built from 14 residues. Unmatched junction bases numbered 5, after V lost 5 bases and J lost 3 bases. DNA of the CDR3: TGTGCCAGTAGTCGCCGGGACAGGGACTACGAGCAGTACTTC. Translation: CASSRRDRDYEQYF.

The chain is built from TRBV5-1 and TRBJ2-2, with 10 bases that match TRBD1. J lost 3 bases, V lost 7 bases, and 6 bases had no gene match. Germline V gives CDR1 SGHRS, CDR2 YFSETQ. This CDR3 has 15 residues. The CDR3 loop reads CASGSDRGYTGELFF. CDR3 DNA sequence: TGCGCCAGCGGGTCGGACAGGGGGTACACCGGGGAGCTGTTTTTT.

V gene TRBV2 combines with J gene TRBJ2-5; D perhaps matches TRBD2 (6 bases). V was cut by 2 bases and J by 4 bases, with 20 bases left in between. In germline, CDR1 is SNHLY, CDR2 FYNNEI. This CDR3 is built from 17 residues. CDR3 amino acids: CASSELALGWLLETQYF. The CDR3 DNA sequence: TGTGCCAGCAGTGAACTAGCGCTGGGCTGGTTGCTAGAGACCCAGTACTTC.

The chain employs TRBV13 and TRBJ2-2; TRBD2 is a possible D gene (5 bases). Between the trimmed V and J ends, which lost 2 bases and 7 bases, there was a span of 11 bases. Germline V gene sequence: CDR1 PRHDT, CDR2 FYEKMQ (reference sequence). The CDR3 consists of 14 residues. CDR3 in amino acids: CASSLTGAGGELFF. The CDR3 bases are TGTGCCAGCAGCTTAACGGGTGCGGGCGGGGAGCTGTTTTTT.

In its sample, this clone was seen once. V gene TRBV9 combines with J gene TRBJ2-2; TRBD1 matches 9 bases. V trimming: 3 bases; J trimming: 3 bases; junction bases outside the gene matches: 6. Germline V gives CDR1 SGDLS, CDR2 YYNGEE. CDR3 length: 16 amino acids. CDR3 nucleotides: TGTGCCAGCAGCGGATACAGGGGGCTCGACACCGGGGAGCTGTTTTTT. Its translation is CASSGYRGLDTGELFF.